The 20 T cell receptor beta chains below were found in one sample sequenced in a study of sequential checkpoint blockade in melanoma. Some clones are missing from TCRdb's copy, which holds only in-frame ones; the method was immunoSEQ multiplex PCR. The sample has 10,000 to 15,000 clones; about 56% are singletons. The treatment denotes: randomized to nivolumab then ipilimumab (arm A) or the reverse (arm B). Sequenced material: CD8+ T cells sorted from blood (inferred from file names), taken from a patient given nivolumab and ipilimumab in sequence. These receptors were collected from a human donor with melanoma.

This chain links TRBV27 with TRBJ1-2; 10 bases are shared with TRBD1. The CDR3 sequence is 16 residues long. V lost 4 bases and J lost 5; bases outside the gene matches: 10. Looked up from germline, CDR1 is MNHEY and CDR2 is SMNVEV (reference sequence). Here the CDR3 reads CASSSPSGTGAYGYTF. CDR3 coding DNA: TGTGCCAGCAGTTCACCTTCCGGGACAGGGGCATATGGCTACACCTTC.

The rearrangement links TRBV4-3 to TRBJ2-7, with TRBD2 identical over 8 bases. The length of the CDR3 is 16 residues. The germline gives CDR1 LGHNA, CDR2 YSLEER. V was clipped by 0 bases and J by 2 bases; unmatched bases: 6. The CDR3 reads CASSQDGAGGPYEQYF. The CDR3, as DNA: TGCGCCAGCAGCCAAGATGGCGCGGGGGGCCCCTACGAGCAGTACTTC.

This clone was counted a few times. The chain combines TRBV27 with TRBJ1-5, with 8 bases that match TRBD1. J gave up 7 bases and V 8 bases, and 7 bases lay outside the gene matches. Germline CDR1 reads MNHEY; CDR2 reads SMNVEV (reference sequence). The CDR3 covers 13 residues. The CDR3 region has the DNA TGTGCCAGCGGGTCAGGGGGCAGGCAGCCCCAGCATTTT. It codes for CASGSGGRQPQHF.

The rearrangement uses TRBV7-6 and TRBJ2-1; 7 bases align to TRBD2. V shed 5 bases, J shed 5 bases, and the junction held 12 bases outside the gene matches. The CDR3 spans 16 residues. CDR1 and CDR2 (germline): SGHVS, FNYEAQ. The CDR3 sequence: CASSASRGLPHNEQFF. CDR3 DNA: TGTGCCAGCAGCGCCTCGCGGGGACTACCTCACAATGAGCAGTTCTTC.

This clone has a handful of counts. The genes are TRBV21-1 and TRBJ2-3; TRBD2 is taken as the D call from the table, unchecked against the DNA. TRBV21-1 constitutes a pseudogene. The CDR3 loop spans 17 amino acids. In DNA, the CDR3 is TGTGCCAGCACCCCGCGGGTTTGTAGCGGGGGCACAGATACGCAGTATTTT. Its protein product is CASTPRVCSGGTDTQYF.

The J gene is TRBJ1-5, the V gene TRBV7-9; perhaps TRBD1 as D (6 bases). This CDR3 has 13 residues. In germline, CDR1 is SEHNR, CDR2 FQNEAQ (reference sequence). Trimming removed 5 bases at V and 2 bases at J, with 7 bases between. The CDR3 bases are TGTGCCAGCAGCCCAGGGGGCAATCAGCCCCAGCATTTT. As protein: CASSPGGNQPQHF.

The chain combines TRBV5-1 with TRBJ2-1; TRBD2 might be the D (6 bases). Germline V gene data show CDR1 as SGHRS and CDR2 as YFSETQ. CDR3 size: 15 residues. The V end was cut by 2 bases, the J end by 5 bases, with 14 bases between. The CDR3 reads CASSFGGFPNNEQFF. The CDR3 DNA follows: TGCGCCAGCAGCTTCGGGGGTTTCCCGAACAATGAGCAGTTCTTC.

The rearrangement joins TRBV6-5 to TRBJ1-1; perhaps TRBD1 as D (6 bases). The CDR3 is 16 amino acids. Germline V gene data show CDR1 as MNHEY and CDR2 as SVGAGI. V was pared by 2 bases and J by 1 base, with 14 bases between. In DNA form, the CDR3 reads TGTGCCAGCAGTTACGGCATCGGCAGGGGGAACACTGAAGCTTTCTTT. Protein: CASSYGIGRGNTEAFF.

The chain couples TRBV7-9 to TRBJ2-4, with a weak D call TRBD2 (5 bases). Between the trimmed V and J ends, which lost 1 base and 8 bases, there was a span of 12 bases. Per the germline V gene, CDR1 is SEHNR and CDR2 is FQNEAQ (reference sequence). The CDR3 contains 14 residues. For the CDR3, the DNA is TGTGCCAGCAGCTTAGGTGAGGGAGAGGACATTCAGTACTTC. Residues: CASSLGEGEDIQYF.

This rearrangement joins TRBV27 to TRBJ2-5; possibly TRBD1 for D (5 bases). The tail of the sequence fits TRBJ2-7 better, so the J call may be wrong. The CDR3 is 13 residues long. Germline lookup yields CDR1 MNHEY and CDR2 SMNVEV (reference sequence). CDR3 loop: CASSLSQGYEQYF. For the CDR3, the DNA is TGTGCCAGCAGTTTATCTCAGGGCTACGAGCAGTACTTC.

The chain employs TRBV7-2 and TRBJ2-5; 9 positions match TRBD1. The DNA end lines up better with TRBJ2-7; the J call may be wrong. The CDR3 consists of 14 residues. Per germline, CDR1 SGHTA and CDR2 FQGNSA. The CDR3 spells CASSFGTGGGEQYF. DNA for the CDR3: TGTGCCAGCAGCTTTGGAACAGGGGGCGGCGAGCAGTACTTC.

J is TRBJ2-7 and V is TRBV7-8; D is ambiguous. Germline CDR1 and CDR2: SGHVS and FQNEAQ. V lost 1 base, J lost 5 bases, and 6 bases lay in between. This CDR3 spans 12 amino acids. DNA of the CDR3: TGTGCCAGCAGCTTAGTTTTTAACGAGCAGTACTTC. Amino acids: CASSLVFNEQYF.

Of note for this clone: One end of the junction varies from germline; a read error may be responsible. The CDR3 region is CAGRITGSNQPQHF. CDR3 sequence (DNA): TGTGCCGGCAGGATCACAGGGAGCAATCAGCCCCAGCATTTT. The chain is built from TRBV27 and TRBJ1-5; D is possibly TRBD1 (6 bases). The germline CDR1 and CDR2 sequences are MNHEY and SMNVEV (reference sequence). The CDR3 runs to 14 residues.

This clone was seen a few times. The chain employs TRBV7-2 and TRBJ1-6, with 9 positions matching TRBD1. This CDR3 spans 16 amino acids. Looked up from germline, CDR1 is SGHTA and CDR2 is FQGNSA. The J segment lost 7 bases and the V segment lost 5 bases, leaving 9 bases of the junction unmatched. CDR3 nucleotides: TGTGCCAGCAGCCCGAGGAGGACAGGGGAAAATTCACCCCTCCACTTT. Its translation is CASSPRRTGENSPLHF.

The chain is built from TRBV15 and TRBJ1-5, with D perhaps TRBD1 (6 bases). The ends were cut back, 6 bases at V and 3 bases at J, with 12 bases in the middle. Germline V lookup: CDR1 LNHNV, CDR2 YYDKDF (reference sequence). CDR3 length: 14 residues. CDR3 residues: CATSQGLDNQPQHF. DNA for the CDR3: TGTGCCACCAGTCAGGGGTTGGACAATCAGCCCCAGCATTTT.

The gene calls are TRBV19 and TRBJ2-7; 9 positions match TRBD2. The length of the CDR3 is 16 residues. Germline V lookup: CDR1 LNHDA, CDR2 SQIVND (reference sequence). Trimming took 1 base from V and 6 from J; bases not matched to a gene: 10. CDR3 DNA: TGTGCCAGTAGTATAGCTGGTAGCGGGAGAGTTGGCGAGCAGTACTTC. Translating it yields CASSIAGSGRVGEQYF. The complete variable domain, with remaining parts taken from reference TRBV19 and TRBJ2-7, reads DGGITQSPKYLFRKEGQNVTLSCEQNLNHDAMYWYRQDPGQGLRLIYYSQIVNDFQKGDIAEGYSVSREKKESFPLTVTSAQKNPTAFYLCASSIAGSGRVGEQYFGPGTRLTVT.

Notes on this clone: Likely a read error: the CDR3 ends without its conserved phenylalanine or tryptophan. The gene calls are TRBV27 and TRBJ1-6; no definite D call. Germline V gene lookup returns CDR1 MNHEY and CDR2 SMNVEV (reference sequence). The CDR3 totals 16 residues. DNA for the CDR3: TGTGCCAGCAGTCAATCGGGGAGCCTCTATAATTCCCCCCTCCACTCT. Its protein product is CASSQSGSLYNSPLHS.

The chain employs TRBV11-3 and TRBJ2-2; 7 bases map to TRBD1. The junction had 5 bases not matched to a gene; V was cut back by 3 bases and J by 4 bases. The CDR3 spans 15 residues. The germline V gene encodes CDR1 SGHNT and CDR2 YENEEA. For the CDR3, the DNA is TGTGCCAGCAGCTTGAGGGGGCCGATCACCGGGGAGCTGTTTTTT. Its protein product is CASSLRGPITGELFF.

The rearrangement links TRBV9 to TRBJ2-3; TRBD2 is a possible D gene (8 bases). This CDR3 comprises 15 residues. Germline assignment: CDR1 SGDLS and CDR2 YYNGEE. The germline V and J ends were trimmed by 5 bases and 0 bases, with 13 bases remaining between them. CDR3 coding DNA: TGTGCCAGCAGAGCGGGGGACAGAAGCACAGATACGCAGTATTTT. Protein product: CASRAGDRSTDTQYF.

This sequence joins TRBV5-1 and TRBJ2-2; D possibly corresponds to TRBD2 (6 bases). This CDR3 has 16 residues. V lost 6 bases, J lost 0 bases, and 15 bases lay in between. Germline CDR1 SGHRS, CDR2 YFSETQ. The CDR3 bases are TGCGCCAGCACCCATAAGACTAGGCCGAACACCGGGGAGCTGTTTTTT. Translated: CASTHKTRPNTGELFF.